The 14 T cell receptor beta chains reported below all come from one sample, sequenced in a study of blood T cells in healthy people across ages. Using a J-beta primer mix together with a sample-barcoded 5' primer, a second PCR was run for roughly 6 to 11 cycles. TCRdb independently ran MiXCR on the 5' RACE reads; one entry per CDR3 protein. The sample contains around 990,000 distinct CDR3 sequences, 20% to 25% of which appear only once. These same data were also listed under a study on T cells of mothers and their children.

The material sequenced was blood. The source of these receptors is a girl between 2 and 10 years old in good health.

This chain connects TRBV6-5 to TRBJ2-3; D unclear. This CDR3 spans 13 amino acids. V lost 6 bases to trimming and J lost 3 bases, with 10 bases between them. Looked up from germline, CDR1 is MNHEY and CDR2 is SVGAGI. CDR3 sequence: CASSPQRTDTQYF. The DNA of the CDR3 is TGTGCCAGCAGCCCCCAACGGACAGATACGCAGTATTTT.

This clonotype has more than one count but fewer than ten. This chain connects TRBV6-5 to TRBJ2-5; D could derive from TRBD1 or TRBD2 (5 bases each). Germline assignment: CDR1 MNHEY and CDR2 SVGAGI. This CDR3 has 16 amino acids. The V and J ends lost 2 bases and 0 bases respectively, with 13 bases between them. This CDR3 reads CASSYRRDPYQETQYF. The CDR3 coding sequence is TGTGCCAGCAGTTACCGCCGGGACCCGTACCAAGAGACCCAGTACTTC.

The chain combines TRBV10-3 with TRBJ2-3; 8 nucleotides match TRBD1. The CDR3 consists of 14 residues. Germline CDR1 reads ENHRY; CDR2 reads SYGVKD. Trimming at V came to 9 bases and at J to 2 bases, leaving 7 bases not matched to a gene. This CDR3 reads CAICPGQVTDTQYF. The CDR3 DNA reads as TGTGCCATATGCCCGGGACAGGTCACAGATACGCAGTATTTT.

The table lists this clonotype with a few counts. The CDR3 is CASRPGQWSYEQYF. As DNA, the CDR3 is TGTGCCAGCAGGCCGGGACAGTGGTCCTACGAGCAGTACTTC. The chain carries TRBV2 and TRBJ2-5, with 7 bases lining up with TRBD1. The J call may be incorrect, as the DNA end agrees better with TRBJ2-7. This CDR3 region has 14 residues. Germline CDR1 is SNHLY and CDR2 is FYNNEI.

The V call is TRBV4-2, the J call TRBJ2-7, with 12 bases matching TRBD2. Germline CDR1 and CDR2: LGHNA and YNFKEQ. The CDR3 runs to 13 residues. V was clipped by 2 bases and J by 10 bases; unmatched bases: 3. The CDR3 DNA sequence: TGTGCCAGCAGCCAACTAGCGGGGGGGCTCCAGTACTTC. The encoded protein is CASSQLAGGLQYF.

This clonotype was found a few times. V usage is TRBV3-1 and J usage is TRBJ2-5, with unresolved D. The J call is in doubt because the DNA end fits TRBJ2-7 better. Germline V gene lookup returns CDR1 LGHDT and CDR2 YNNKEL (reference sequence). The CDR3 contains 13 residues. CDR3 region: CASSPLSFYEQYF. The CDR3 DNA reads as TGTGCCAGCAGCCCACTATCGTTCTACGAGCAGTACTTC.

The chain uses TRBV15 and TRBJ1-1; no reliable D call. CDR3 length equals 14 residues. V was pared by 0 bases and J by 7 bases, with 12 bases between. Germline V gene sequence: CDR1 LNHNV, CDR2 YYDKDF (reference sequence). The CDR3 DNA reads TGTGCCACCAGCAGAGATCACGGAGGCGGTGAAGCTTTCTTT. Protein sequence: CATSRDHGGGEAFF.

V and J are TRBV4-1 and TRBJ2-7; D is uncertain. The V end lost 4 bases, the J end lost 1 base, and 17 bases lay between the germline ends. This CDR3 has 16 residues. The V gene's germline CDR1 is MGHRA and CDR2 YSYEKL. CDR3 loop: CASSRFPATPSYEQYF. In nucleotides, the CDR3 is TGCGCCAGCAGCCGGTTCCCGGCCACCCCATCCTACGAGCAGTACTTC.

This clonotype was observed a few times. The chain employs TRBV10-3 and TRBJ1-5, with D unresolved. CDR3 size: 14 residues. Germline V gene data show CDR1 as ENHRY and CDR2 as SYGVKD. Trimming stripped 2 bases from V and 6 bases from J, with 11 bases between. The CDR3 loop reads CAISEGGFGQPQHF. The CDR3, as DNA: TGTGCCATCAGTGAGGGCGGGTTCGGTCAGCCCCAGCATTTT.

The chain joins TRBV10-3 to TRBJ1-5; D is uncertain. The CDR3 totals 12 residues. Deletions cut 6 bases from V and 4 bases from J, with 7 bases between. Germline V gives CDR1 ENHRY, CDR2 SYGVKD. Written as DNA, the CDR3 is TGTGCCATCAGGGAGGGAAATCAGCCCCAGCATTTT. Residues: CAIREGNQPQHF.

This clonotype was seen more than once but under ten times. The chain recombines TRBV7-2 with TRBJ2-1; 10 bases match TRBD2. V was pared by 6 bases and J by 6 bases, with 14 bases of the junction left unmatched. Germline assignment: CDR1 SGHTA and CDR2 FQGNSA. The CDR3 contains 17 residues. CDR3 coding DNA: TGTGCCAGCAGTTCAGGCCCAGCGGGGGGGTCATTCAATGAGCAGTTCTTC. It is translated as CASSSGPAGGSFNEQFF.

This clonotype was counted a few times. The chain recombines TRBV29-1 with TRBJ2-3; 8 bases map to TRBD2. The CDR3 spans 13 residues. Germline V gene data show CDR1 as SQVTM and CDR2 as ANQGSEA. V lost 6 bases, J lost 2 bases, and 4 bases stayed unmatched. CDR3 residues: CSVASGSTDTQYF. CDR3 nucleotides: TGCAGCGTCGCTAGCGGGTCCACAGATACGCAGTATTTT.

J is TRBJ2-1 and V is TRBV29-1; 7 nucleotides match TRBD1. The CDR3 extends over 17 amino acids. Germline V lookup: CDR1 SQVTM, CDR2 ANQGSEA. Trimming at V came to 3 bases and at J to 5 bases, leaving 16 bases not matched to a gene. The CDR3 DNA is TGCAGCGTTGAGTTATTGACAGGGAACCCGATTAACAATGAGCAGTTCTTC. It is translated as CSVELLTGNPINNEQFF.

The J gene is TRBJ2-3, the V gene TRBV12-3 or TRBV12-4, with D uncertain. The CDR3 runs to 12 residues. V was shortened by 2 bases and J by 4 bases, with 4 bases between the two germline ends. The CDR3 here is CASSLIPDTQYF. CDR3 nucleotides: TGTGCCAGCAGTTTAATCCCAGATACGCAGTATTTT.